This TCR beta chain appears in the sequencing data of a study of shared clonotypes between healthy human individuals. From CD4+ cells came CD45RA+ naive and CD45RA-negative memory subsets. The trim removed 1 base at V and 3 bases at J, leaving 6 bases unmatched. Germline V gene sequence: CDR1 SGHVS, CDR2 FQNEAQ. There are 17 residues in the CDR3. A remark on this clone: The antigen is undetermined.

Study-level results: Few donors restricted represented genetic and exposure-history diversity. A handful of donors had roughly 5% of their naive CD4 clonotypes in common. Memory subsets generally showed smaller estimated richness than naive subsets did.

Some clones are missing from TCRdb's copy, which holds only in-frame ones; the method was immunoSEQ multiplex PCR. The sample holds 950,000 to 1,300,000 clones, 70% to 80% seen once. This sequence joins TRBV7-8 and TRBJ2-2; 9 bases are shared with TRBD2. The sample consisted of memory CD4+ T cells sorted from blood. The sample's subset: CD45RA-negative fraction. This sequence was found in a man between 18 and 29 years old in good health. CDR3 bases: TGTGCCAGCAGCTTAGTATCGCGGGGGGGTCACACCGGGGAGCTGTTTTTT. This translates into CASSLVSRGGHTGELFF.